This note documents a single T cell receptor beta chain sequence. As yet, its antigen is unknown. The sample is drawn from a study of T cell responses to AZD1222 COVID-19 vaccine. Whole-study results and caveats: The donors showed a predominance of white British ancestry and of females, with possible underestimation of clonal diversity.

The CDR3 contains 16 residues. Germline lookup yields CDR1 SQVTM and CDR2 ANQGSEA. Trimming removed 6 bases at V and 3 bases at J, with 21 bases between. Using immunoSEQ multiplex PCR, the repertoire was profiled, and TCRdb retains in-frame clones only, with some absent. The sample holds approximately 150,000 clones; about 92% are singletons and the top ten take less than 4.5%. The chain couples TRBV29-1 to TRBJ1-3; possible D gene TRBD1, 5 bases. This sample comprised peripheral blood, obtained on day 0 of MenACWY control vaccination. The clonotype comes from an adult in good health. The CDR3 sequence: CSVKRAGGTGGNTIYF. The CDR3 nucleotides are TGCAGCGTCAAACGCGCCGGGGGGACCGGTGGAAACACCATATATTTT.